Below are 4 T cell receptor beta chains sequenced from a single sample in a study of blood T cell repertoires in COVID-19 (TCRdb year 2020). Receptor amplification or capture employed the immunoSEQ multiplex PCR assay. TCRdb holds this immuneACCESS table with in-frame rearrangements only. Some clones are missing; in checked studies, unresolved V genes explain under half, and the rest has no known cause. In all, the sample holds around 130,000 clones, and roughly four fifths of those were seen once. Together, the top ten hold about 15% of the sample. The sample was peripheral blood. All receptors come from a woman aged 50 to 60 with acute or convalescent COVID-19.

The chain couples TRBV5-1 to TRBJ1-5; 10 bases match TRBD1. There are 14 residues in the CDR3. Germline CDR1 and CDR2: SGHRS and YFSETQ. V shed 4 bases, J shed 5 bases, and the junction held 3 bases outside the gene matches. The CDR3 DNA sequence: TGCGCCAGCAGCGTCGGACAGGGGGATCAGCCCCAGCATTTT. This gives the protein CASSVGQGDQPQHF.

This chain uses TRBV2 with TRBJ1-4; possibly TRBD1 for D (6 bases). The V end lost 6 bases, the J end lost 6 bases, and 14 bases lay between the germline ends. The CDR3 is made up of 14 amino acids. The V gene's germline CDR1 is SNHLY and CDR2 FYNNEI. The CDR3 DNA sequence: TGTGCCAGCAGAACGGCGGCAGGGGATGAAAAACTGTTTTTT. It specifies CASRTAAGDEKLFF.

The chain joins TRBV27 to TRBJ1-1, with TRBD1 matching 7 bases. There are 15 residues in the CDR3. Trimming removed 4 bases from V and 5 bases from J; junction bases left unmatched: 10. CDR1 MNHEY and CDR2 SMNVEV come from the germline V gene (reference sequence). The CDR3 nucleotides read TGTGCCAGCAGTTACATAGACAGGGCGGGGACTGAAGCTTTCTTT. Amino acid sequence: CASSYIDRAGTEAFF.

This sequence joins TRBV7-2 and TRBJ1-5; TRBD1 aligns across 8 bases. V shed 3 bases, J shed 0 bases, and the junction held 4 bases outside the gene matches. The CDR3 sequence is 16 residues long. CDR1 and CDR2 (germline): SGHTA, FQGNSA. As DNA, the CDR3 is TGTGCCAGCAGCTTTAGGACAGGGAATAGCAATCAGCCCCAGCATTTT. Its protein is CASSFRTGNSNQPQHF.